The clone carrying this TCR beta chain has more than one count but fewer than ten. Its target is unknown. MiXCR, applied by TCRdb to the 5' RACE reads, yields one record per CDR3 protein. The table shows about 1.7 million distinct CDR3 sequences, with about 32% occurring only once. This record comes from a study of identical twins. Germline CDR1 reads KGHDR; CDR2 reads SFDVKD. The V and J ends lost 4 bases and 0 bases respectively, with 11 bases between them. The CDR3 spans 16 residues. Study-level results: The study reached conclusions through statistical analysis that was cross-sectional, not following the same donors. Twins shared beta out-of-frame sequences in excess, but this excess was weaker. Models predicted too little out-of-frame TCR alpha sharing in monozygotic twins.

The sequence was collected from a newborn girl in good health. The sample was cord blood. The rearrangement uses TRBV24-1 and TRBJ1-4; D ambiguous. CDR3 coding DNA: TGTGCCACCAGTGACCCGACTGGTTCAACTAATGAAAAACTGTTTTTT. This sequence encodes CATSDPTGSTNEKLFF.